The rows below give T cell receptor beta chains drawn from one sample of a study of T cell responses to AZD1222 COVID-19 vaccine. Here immunoSEQ multiplex PCR was the method, and the copy in TCRdb shows in-frame clones only, minus some. The sample consists of 130,000 or so clones, around 85% of them appearing once. Sequencing used peripheral blood, obtained 28 days after the second dose of the MenACWY control vaccine. Receptor source: an adult who received the MenACWY meningococcal vaccine as a control. CDR3s include the opening cysteine and the closing phenylalanine or tryptophan. The order of the fields is CDR3 DNA, CDR3 protein, clone size, V gene, D gene, J gene. The D gene is left open where the match is weak. Size tells how often a clone was seen (once, few, many) or the class of an expanded clone, and some rows leave it out.

TGCAGCGTTGAAGCCAGGGGGCAGGTGGAAGCTTTCTTT,CSVEARGQVEAFF,once,TRBV29-1,TRBD1,TRBJ1-1
TGTGCCAGCAGCTTGGGGGGCACAGATACGCAGTATTTT,CASSLGGTDTQYF,NA,TRBV7-7,NA,TRBJ2-3
TGTGCCAGTAGTCCTCCGACACACCAAGAGACCCAGTACTTC,CASSPPTHQETQYF,NA,TRBV19,NA,TRBJ2-5
TGTGCCAGCAGTCGACAATCTGGAAACACCATATATTTT,CASSRQSGNTIYF,NA,TRBV6-5,NA,TRBJ1-3
TGTGCCAGCAGTTTTCCAAAAAAATTTAGCGGGTATAGCACAGATACGCAGTATTTT,CASSFPKKFSGYSTDTQYF,NA,TRBV28,TRBD2,TRBJ2-3
TGCGCCAGCAGCTTGGATCCCCGGGACTATGGCTACACCTTC,CASSLDPRDYGYTF,NA,TRBV5-1,NA,TRBJ1-2
TGTGCCAGTAAGACACTAGCGGGAGGGTCCGGAGAGACCCAGTACTTC,CASKTLAGGSGETQYF,NA,TRBV19,TRBD2,TRBJ2-5
TGTGCCACCAGTCGTCAGAGTACGCAGTATTTT,CATSRQSTQYF,NA,TRBV24-1,NA,TRBJ2-3
TGTGCCAGCAGCCCGGACAGGGGGCGCCGGGAGACCCAGTACTTC,CASSPDRGRRETQYF,NA,TRBV5-4,TRBD1,TRBJ2-5
TGTGCCACCAGTGATTCGGGGGCCCGGGGAAACACCATATATTTT,CATSDSGARGNTIYF,NA,TRBV24-1,NA,TRBJ1-3
TGTGCCAGCGAACCAGCGGGCGGACATGAGACCCAGTACTTC,CASEPAGGHETQYF,NA,TRBV6-5,NA,TRBJ2-5
TGTGCCAGCAGCCTCTTTTCACTAGCGGGAAATGAGCAGTTCTTC,CASSLFSLAGNEQFF,NA,TRBV4-2,TRBD2,TRBJ2-1
TGTGCCAGCAGCTTCGACAGGATTAGCTCTGGAAACACCATATATTTT,CASSFDRISSGNTIYF,NA,TRBV7-9,NA,TRBJ1-3
TGCGCCAGCAAACAGGCTTCCTACAATGAGCAGTTCTTC,CASKQASYNEQFF,NA,TRBV5-1,NA,TRBJ2-1
TGTGCCAGCAGCTTGGCGGGGAAGGCCTACGAGCAGTACTTC,CASSLAGKAYEQYF,NA,TRBV5-8,NA,TRBJ2-7
TGTGCCAGCAGTGGAACAGGGTACGATAGCAATCAGCCCCAGCATTTT,CASSGTGYDSNQPQHF,few,TRBV6-1,NA,TRBJ1-5
TGTGCCAGCAGTGATATTGGCAGGGGCGCAGGTTCACCCCTCCACTTT,CASSDIGRGAGSPLHF,NA,TRBV2,NA,TRBJ1-6
TGTGCCAGCAGTGTAGTTTTCCAGACAGGGTCCAACGTCCTGACTTTC,CASSVVFQTGSNVLTF,NA,TRBV28,TRBD1,TRBJ2-6
TGTGCCACCAGTGAACAACAACCCGGGGACGGGGAGCTGTTTTTT,CATSEQQPGDGELFF,NA,TRBV24-1,NA,TRBJ2-2
TGCGCCAGCAGCTCGCAGGGAACCCTTTACAATGAGCAGTTCTTC,CASSSQGTLYNEQFF,NA,TRBV5-1,NA,TRBJ2-1
TGTGCCAGCAGCTTAAGGGGGACAGGACGTCAGCCCCAGCATTTT,CASSLRGTGRQPQHF,NA,TRBV7-2,TRBD1,TRBJ1-5
TGTGCCAGCAGCCTCCAACCGGGACTAGCGGGAGAGCCCCTCGAGCAGTACTTC,CASSLQPGLAGEPLEQYF,NA,TRBV7-2,TRBD2,TRBJ2-7
TGCGCCAGCAGCCAAATCGACAGGGCATTTTCACCCCTCCACTTT,CASSQIDRAFSPLHF,NA,TRBV4-1,TRBD1,TRBJ1-6
TGCAGCGTTGTCCGGCAGAGCGGAGAGACCCAGTACTTC,CSVVRQSGETQYF,NA,TRBV29-1,NA,TRBJ2-5
TGTGCCAGCAGCTTCCGACTAGCGGGGGCCACAGATACGCAGTATTTT,CASSFRLAGATDTQYF,NA,TRBV5-4,TRBD2,TRBJ2-3
TGTGCCAGCAGTATACAGAGCTCCTATAATTCACCCCTCCACTTT,CASSIQSSYNSPLHF,once,TRBV27,NA,TRBJ1-6
TGCGCCAGCAGCCCGGTGGGGGGGACCAACACCGGGGAGCTGTTTTTT,CASSPVGGTNTGELFF,once,TRBV5-1,TRBD2,TRBJ2-2
TGTGCCAACGCGGGCCTGAACAATCAGCCCCAGCATTTT,CANAGLNNQPQHF,NA,TRBV28,NA,TRBJ1-5
TGTGCCAGCACCGAGGGGTCGATGGAAGCTTTCTTT,CASTEGSMEAFF,NA,TRBV28,NA,TRBJ1-1
TGTGCCAGCAGTTTAAACCTGGGACGGATCTTCTCTGGAAACACCATATATTTT,CASSLNLGRIFSGNTIYF,NA,TRBV28,NA,TRBJ1-3
TGTGCCAGCAGCTATTCCTCGAACACCGGGGAGCTGTTTTTT,CASSYSSNTGELFF,NA,TRBV4-2,NA,TRBJ2-2
TGTGCCAGCAGCTTAGTGGCTTCCGGAACCTACGAGCAGTACTTC,CASSLVASGTYEQYF,NA,TRBV11-2,NA,TRBJ2-7
TGTGCCTGGATCCGCAGCACTGAAGCTTTCTTT,CAWIRSTEAFF,medium-sized,TRBV30,NA,TRBJ1-1
TGTGCCATTGCCTCCCAGACAGGGTATGGCTACACCTTC,CAIASQTGYGYTF,NA,TRBV6-6,TRBD1,TRBJ1-2
TGTGCCATCAGTGAGGGACAGAATAATTCACCCCTCCACTTT,CAISEGQNNSPLHF,NA,TRBV10-3,NA,TRBJ1-6
TGTGCCACCAGCAGGGGCGTGCAAGAGACCCAGTACTTC,CATSRGVQETQYF,NA,TRBV15,NA,TRBJ2-5
TGTGCCACCCACGGTGATACAGGGCGGGGGAGGAATGAGCAGTTCTTC,CATHGDTGRGRNEQFF,few,TRBV24-1,NA,TRBJ2-1
TGTGCCAGCAGCATAAACCCGGAGGTAGCCTACGAGCAGTACTTC,CASSINPEVAYEQYF,NA,TRBV11-3,NA,TRBJ2-7
TGTGCCAGCAGCCATCGGACTAGCGGGAGGAGCAATGAGCAGTTCTTC,CASSHRTSGRSNEQFF,NA,TRBV3-1/TRBV3-2,TRBD2,TRBJ2-1
TGTGCTAGTGCCCTGGACAGCAGTGGCTACACCTTC,CASALDSSGYTF,NA,TRBV12-5,NA,TRBJ1-2
TGTGCCAGCAGCCAAGCAATACGGACGAGCACGTACTTC,CASSQAIRTSTYF,NA,TRBV4-2,NA,TRBJ2-7
TGTGCCAGCAGCTTGGGCGGGGCCACCTCTGGAAACACCATATATTTT,CASSLGGATSGNTIYF,NA,TRBV5-4,NA,TRBJ1-3
TGTGCCAGCAGCTTAGAAGGCGTCGAATACAATGAGCAGTTCTTC,CASSLEGVEYNEQFF,NA,TRBV7-2,NA,TRBJ2-1
TGTGCCAGCAGCGTAGGCTGGGGCAGCAATCAGCCCCAGCATTTT,CASSVGWGSNQPQHF,NA,TRBV9,NA,TRBJ1-5
TGTGCCAGCAGCGGGGGACTAGCCCTGTTCGCGAACACCGGGGAGCTGTTTTTT,CASSGGLALFANTGELFF,NA,TRBV9,TRBD2,TRBJ2-2
TGTGCCAGCAGCCAAGGGATCTGGCAGGGATACGAGCAGTACTTC,CASSQGIWQGYEQYF,NA,TRBV14,NA,TRBJ2-7
TGTGCCAGCAGTTGGTCTCCGACTAGCGAGGCCACCGGGGAGCTGTTTTTT,CASSWSPTSEATGELFF,NA,TRBV6-2/TRBV6-3,TRBD2,TRBJ2-2
TGTGCCAGCAGATCGACAGGACTAATTAGCACAGATACGCAGTATTTT,CASRSTGLISTDTQYF,NA,TRBV2,NA,TRBJ2-3
TGTGCCAGCAGCCCAGGGAGGAGCGAGCAGTACTTC,CASSPGRSEQYF,NA,TRBV11-3,NA,TRBJ2-7
TGTGCCAGTAGTATCACACACCCCTATAGCAATCAGCCCCAGCATTTT,CASSITHPYSNQPQHF,NA,TRBV19,NA,TRBJ1-5
TGTGCCAGCAGTTTGGTCGGGGTCGCTGAAGCTTTCTTT,CASSLVGVAEAFF,NA,TRBV28,NA,TRBJ1-1